This TCR beta chain was sequenced in a study of blood T cells in healthy people across ages. On this clonotype: The antigen remains unidentified.

Primers used in a second PCR of roughly 7 to 12 cycles were a sample-barcoded 5' primer and a J-beta primer mix. Using its own MiXCR run on the 5' RACE reads, TCRdb lists one record per CDR3 protein. This table has some 880,000 distinct CDR3 sequences, around 36% appearing once. Regarding the study as a whole: In older individuals, TCR beta diversity per million T cells was lower, falling roughly linearly with age.

The sample taken for sequencing was blood. This receptor was taken from a man younger than 35 in good health.

DNA for the CDR3: TGTGCCAGCAGCCATGCTGTGATGGGAGGGGAGGATACCCCAAGGGCTGAAGCTTTCTTT. This encodes CASSHAVMGGEDTPRAEAFF. The chain recombines TRBV9 with TRBJ1-1, with D possibly matching TRBD1 (5 bases). V was clipped by 4 bases and J by 6 bases, with 34 bases between them. CDR3 length: 20 amino acids. Germline CDR1 and CDR2: SGDLS and YYNGEE. The full variable domain, completed using reference TRBV9 and TRBJ1-1, is DSGVTQTPKHLITATGQRVTLRCSPRSGDLSVYWYQQSLDQGLQFLIQYYNGEERAKGNILERFSAQQFPDLHSELNLSSLELGDSALYFCASSHAVMGGEDTPRAEAFFGQGTRLTVV.